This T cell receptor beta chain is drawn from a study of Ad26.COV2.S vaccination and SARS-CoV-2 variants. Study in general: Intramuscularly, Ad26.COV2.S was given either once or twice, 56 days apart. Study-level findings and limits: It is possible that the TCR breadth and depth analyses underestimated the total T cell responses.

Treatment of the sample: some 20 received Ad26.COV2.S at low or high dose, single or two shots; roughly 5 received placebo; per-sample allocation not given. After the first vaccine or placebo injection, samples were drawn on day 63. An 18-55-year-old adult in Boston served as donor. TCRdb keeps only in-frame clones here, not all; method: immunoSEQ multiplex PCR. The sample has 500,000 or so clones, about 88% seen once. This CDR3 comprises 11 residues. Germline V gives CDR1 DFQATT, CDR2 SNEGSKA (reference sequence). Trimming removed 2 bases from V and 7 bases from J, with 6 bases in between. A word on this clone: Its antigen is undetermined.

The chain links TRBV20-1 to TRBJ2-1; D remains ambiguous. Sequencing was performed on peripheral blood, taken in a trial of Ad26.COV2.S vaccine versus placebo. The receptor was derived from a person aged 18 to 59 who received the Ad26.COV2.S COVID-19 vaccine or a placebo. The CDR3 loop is CSARYYNEQFF. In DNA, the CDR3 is TGCAGTGCTAGATATTATAATGAGCAGTTCTTC.